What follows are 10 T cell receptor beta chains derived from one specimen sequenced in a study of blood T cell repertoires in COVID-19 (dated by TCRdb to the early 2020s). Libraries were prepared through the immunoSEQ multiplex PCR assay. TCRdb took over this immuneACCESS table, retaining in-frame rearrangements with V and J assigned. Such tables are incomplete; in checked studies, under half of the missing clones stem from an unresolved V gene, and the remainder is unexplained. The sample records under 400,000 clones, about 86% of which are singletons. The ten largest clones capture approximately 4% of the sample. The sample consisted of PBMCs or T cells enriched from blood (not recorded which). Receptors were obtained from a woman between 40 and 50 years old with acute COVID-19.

The CDR3 loop is CASSETGADTQYF. The CDR3 nucleotides are TGTGCCAGTAGCGAAACAGGGGCAGATACGCAGTATTTT. The chain couples TRBV19 to TRBJ2-3; 7 bases agree with TRBD1. The CDR3 has 13 amino acids. Germline values: CDR1 LNHDA, CDR2 SQIVND (reference sequence). Germline trimming cut 6 bases from V and 4 bases from J; bases unmatched to any gene: 4.

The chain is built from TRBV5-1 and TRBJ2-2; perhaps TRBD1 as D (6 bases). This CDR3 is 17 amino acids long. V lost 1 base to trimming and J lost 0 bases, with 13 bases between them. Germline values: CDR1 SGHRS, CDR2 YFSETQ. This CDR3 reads CASSLYFGQTNTGELFF. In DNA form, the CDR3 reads TGCGCCAGCAGCTTGTATTTCGGACAGACGAACACCGGGGAGCTGTTTTTT.

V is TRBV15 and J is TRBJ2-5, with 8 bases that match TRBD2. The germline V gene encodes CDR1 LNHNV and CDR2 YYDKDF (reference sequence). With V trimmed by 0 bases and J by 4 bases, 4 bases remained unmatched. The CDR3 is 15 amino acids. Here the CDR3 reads CATSRDPRGGETQYF. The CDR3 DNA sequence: TGTGCCACCAGCAGAGATCCACGGGGGGGAGAGACCCAGTACTTC.

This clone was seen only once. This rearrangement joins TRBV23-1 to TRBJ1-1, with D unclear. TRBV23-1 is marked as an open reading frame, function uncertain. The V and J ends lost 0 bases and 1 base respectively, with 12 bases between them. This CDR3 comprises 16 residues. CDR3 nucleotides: TGCGCCAGCAGTCAATCAGAAGAGGGAGCGAACACTGAAGCTTTCTTT. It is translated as CASSQSEEGANTEAFF.

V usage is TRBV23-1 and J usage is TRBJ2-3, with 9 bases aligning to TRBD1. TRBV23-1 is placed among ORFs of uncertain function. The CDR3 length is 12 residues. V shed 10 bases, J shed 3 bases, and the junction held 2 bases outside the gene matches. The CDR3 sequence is CAKQGATDTQYF. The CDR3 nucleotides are TGCGCCAAACAGGGGGCAACAGATACGCAGTATTTT.

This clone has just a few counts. The CDR3 DNA reads as TGTGCCAGCAGCTTCCAGGGGGCGGGTACTGAAGCTTTCTTT. The encoded protein is CASSFQGAGTEAFF. The chain uses TRBV7-2 and TRBJ1-1, with TRBD1 identical over 8 bases. The V gene end was trimmed by 3 bases and the J gene end by 5 bases; junction bases not matched to a gene: 5. Germline CDR1 and CDR2: SGHTA and FQGNSA. This CDR3 has 14 residues.

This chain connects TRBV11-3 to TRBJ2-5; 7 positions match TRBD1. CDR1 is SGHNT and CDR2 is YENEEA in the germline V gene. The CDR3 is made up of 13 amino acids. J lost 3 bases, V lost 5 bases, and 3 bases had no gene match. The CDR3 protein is CASSHQGEETQYF. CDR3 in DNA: TGTGCCAGCAGCCACCAGGGGGAAGAGACCCAGTACTTC.

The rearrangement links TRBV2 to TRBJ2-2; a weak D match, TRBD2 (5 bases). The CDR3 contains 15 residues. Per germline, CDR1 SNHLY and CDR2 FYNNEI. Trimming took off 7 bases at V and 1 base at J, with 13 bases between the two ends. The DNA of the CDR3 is TGTGCCAGCAAAATTGACCGGGGGAACACCGGGGAGCTGTTTTTT. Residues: CASKIDRGNTGELFF.

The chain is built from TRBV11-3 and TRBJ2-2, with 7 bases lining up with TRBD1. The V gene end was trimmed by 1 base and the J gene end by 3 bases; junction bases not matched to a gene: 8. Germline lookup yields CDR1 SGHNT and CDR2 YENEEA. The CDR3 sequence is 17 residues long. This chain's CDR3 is CASSLVFRDSDTGELFF. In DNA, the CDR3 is TGTGCCAGCAGCTTAGTCTTCCGGGACAGCGACACCGGGGAGCTGTTTTTT. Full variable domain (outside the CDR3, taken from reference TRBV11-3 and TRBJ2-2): EAGVVQSPRYKIIEKKQPVAFWCNPISGHNTLYWYLQNLGQGPELLIRYENEEAVDDSQLPKDRFSAERLKGVDSTLKIQPAELGDSAVYLCASSLVFRDSDTGELFFGEGSRLTVL.

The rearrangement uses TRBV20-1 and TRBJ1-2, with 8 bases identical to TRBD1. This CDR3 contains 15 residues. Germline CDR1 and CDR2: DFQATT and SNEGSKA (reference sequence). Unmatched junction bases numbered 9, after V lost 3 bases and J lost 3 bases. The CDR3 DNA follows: TGCAGTGCTAGTACCCCGGACAGGGTAGACTATGGCTACACCTTC. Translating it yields CSASTPDRVDYGYTF.